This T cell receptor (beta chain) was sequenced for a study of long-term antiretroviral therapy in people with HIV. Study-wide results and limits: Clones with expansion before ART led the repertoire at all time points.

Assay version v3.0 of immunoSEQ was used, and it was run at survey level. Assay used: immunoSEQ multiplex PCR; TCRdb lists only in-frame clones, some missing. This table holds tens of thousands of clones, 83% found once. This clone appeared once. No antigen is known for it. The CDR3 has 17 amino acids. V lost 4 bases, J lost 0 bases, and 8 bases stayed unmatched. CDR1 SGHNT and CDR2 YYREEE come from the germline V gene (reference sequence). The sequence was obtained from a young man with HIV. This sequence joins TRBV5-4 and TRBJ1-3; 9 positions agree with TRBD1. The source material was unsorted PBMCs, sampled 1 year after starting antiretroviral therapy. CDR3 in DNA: TGTGCCAGCAGCCGTCCCGGGACAGGGAACTCTGGAAACACCATATATTTT. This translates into CASSRPGTGNSGNTIYF.